This is a list of T cell receptor beta chains from one sample in a study of T cells generated in artificial thymic organoids. Using its own MiXCR run on the 5' RACE reads, TCRdb lists one record per CDR3 protein. The sample lists some 5,900 distinct CDR3 sequences, approximately 30% seen once, with about 2.4% in the top ten. Sequencing was performed on naive CD8+ T cells from blood. The receptors come from a human donor who gave cord blood stem cells for thymic organoid culture, a cardiac surgery patient who gave postnatal thymus, or a blood donor (not recorded which). Each CDR3 is given without its conserved first and last residue. The size field is filled for only some rows; it gives once, few, many or a size class.

>TRBV7-8|.|TRBJ2-5|13
ASSLEGTGWETQY
>TRBV29-1|.|TRBJ2-7|8
SASGREQY
>TRBV20-1|medium-sized|TRBJ2-2|14
SARDPPGDSTGELF
>TRBV27|once|TRBJ1-5|11
ASSLYPNQPQH
>TRBV6-5|once|TRBJ1-2|12
ASSKDRLDYGYT
>TRBV29-1|once|TRBJ2-1|9
SVEIHNEQF
>TRBV4-3|few|TRBJ1-1|12
ANSPGTAGTEAF
>TRBV15|few|TRBJ1-2|13
ATSRDNGVHYGYT
>TRBV25-1|.|TRBJ1-2|11
ASSSRTDYGYT
>TRBV7-9|few|TRBJ2-1|10
ASSRYYNEQF
>TRBV4-1|medium-sized|TRBJ2-3|14
ASSQDSVRFGDTQY
>TRBV4-1|.|TRBJ2-3|13
ASSQEERDTDTQY
>TRBV27|.|TRBJ2-2|14
ASSLDGQVYTGELF
>TRBV2|few|TRBJ1-4|9
ASSLPGQDF
>TRBV6-2/TRBV6-3|few|TRBJ2-1|14
AGIIGDRSSYNEQF
>TRBV19|.|TRBJ2-7|13
ASSMALAERFEQY
>TRBV20-1|few|TRBJ2-7|14
SATPGLAGGSYEQY
>TRBV29-1|medium-sized|TRBJ1-6|11
SVSGDFDSPLH
>TRBV25-1|few|TRBJ2-1|11
ASSRRAVNEQF
>TRBV10-2|medium-sized|TRBJ1-5|12
ASMGRQNNQPQH
>TRBV10-3|.|TRBJ1-1|11
AISDRGYTEAF
>TRBV20-1|medium-sized|TRBJ1-1|11
SGRPRRNTEAF
>TRBV5-1|few|TRBJ2-7|13
ASSLDSGSGYEQY
>TRBV29-1|medium-sized|TRBJ2-7|13
SVEDRGRGGYEQY
>TRBV28|few|TRBJ2-1|10
ASSLLVNEQF
>TRBV30|few|TRBJ1-4|12
AWSPTGGSEKLF
>TRBV7-6|medium-sized|TRBJ2-7|14
ASSLALTGGGYEQY
>TRBV7-9|few|TRBJ2-3|15
ASSSRLGRGAGDTQY
>TRBV19|medium-sized|TRBJ2-7|10
ASSDSAYEQY
>TRBV29-1|medium-sized|TRBJ2-2|12
SVDSGTNTGELF
>TRBV30|medium-sized|TRBJ2-1|10
AWSAPSGEQF
>TRBV27|few|TRBJ2-5|9
ASSHQETQY
>TRBV7-6|medium-sized|TRBJ2-5|13
ASSLGRGRQETQY
>TRBV7-9|.|TRBJ2-7|10
ASSLGQNEQY
>TRBV6-5|.|TRBJ2-7|14
ASSLGLAGLFHEQY
>TRBV7-9|few|TRBJ2-7|13
ASSAPGQESCEQY
>TRBV11-2|.|TRBJ1-1|11
ASSSGMNTEAF
>TRBV2|medium-sized|TRBJ2-7|10
ASSGESYEQY
>TRBV27|medium-sized|TRBJ1-1|12
ASSLLGARTEAF
>TRBV3-1|.|TRBJ2-3|13
ASSQDDTSGIAQY
>TRBV6-2/TRBV6-3|.|TRBJ2-6|16
ASSYSYSGLSGANVLT
>TRBV27|medium-sized|TRBJ1-2|12
ASSRLREDYGYT
>TRBV4-2|.|TRBJ1-5|13
ASSQEVISNQPQH
>TRBV5-5|.|TRBJ2-7|12
ASSQGANGNEQY
>TRBV7-9|.|TRBJ2-5|12
ATAPSHLQETQY
>TRBV6-5|.|TRBJ2-7|11
ASSNQATYEQY
>TRBV6-1|.|TRBJ2-1|13
ASTFGLAEYNEQF